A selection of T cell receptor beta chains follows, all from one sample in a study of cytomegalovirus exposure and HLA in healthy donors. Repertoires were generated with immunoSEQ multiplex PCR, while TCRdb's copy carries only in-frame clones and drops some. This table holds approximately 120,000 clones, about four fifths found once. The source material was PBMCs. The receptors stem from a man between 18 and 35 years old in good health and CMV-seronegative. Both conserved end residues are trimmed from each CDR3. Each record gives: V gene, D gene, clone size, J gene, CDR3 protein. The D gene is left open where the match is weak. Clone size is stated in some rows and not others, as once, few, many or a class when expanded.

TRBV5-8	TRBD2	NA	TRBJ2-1	ASSPPPGLAFDEQF
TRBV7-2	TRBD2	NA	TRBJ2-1	ASSRSGGNNEQF
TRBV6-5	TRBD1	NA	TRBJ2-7	ASSLTGGAQY
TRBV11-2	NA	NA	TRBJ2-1	ASSLRYGGAHSYNEQF
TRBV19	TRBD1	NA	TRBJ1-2	ASRETGDNYGYT
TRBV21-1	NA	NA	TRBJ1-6	ASSKGPKGSYHNNSPLH
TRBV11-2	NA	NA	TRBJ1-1	ASSLVPGSMNTEAF
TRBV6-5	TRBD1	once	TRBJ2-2	ASSSGQGARGELF
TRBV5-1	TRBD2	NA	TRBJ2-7	ASSLSGAFDEQY
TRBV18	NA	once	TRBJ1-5	ASSPEPPGVSNQPQH
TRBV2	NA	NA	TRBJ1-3	ASSTVTTGNTIY
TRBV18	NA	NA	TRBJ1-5	ASSPSSGQPQH
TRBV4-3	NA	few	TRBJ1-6	ASSQAGGLNSPLH
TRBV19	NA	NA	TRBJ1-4	ASSPGQISAGEKLF